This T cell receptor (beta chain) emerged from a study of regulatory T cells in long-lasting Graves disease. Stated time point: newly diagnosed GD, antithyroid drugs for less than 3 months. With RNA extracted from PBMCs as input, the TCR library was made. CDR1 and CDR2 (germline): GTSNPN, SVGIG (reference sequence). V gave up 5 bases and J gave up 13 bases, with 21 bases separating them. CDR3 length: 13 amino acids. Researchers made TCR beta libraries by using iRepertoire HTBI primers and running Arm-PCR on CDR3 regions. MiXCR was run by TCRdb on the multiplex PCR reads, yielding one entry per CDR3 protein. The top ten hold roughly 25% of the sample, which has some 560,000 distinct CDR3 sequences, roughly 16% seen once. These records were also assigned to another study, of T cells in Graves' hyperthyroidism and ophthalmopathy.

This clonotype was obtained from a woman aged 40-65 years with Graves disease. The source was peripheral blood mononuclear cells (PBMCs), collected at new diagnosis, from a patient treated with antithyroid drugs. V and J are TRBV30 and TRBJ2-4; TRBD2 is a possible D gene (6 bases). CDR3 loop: CAWARGDRREQYF. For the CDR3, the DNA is TGTGCCTGGGCCCGCGGGGATCGGCGTGAGCAGTACTTC.